Each of the 20 T cell receptor beta chains below was sequenced from the same sample in a study of cytomegalovirus exposure and HLA in healthy donors. Researchers ran the PCR with 60 Vbeta and 13 Jbeta primers. Clones were read by immunoSEQ multiplex PCR, and TCRdb kept only the in-frame ones, dropping some. The table shows over 70,000 clones, with roughly 80% occurring only once. Sequenced input: PBMCs. These receptors were collected from a man aged 45 to 65 in good health and CMV-seropositive.

This clone has a handful of counts. The V and J genes are TRBV7-2 and TRBJ2-3, with 8 bases lining up with TRBD1. The V gene's germline CDR1 is SGHTA and CDR2 FQGNSA. The CDR3 totals 16 residues. Unmatched junction bases numbered 7, after V lost 3 bases and J lost 2 bases. For the CDR3, the DNA is TGTGCCAGCAGCTTGGACCAGGGGGCGGTCACAGATACGCAGTATTTT. It yields the protein CASSLDQGAVTDTQYF.

In its sample, this clone was seen once. The rearrangement links TRBV10-2 to TRBJ2-1; TRBD2 matches 7 bases. Per germline, CDR1 WSHSY and CDR2 SAAADI. This CDR3 contains 15 residues. V shed 2 bases, J shed 4 bases, and the junction held 5 bases outside the gene matches. This CDR3 reads CASSEVASGYNEQFF. CDR3 nucleotides: TGCGCCAGCAGTGAGGTAGCTAGCGGTTACAATGAGCAGTTCTTC.

The V call is TRBV4-2, the J call TRBJ2-7, with 12 bases identical to TRBD2. The CDR3 spans 13 residues. CDR1 and CDR2 from the germline V gene are LGHNA and YNFKEQ. Germline trimming cut 8 bases from V and 2 bases from J; bases unmatched to any gene: 1. The CDR3 DNA reads as TGTGCCAGCCGACTAGCGGGAGCCTACGAGCAGTACTTC. Translated, it gives CASRLAGAYEQYF.

The chain carries TRBV5-6 and TRBJ1-6, with 7 bases aligning to TRBD1. After removal of 1 base from V and 8 bases from J, the junction contained 9 bases not matched to a gene. Looked up from germline, CDR1 is SGHDT and CDR2 is YYEEEE. The CDR3 extends over 16 amino acids. CDR3 DNA sequence: TGTGCCAGCAGCTTGAAGGGGGCGCTCTGGGATTCACCCCTCCACTTT. This encodes CASSLKGALWDSPLHF.

The V call is TRBV5-1, the J call TRBJ2-5; 10 positions match TRBD1. Near its end, the DNA agrees better with TRBJ2-7, so the J call may be wrong. This CDR3 has 14 residues. Per the germline V gene, CDR1 is SGHRS and CDR2 is YFSETQ. The CDR3 region has the DNA TGCGCCAGCAGCCGGGGGGGACAGGGGAACGAGCAGTACTTC. Amino acid sequence: CASSRGGQGNEQYF.

The genes are TRBV4-2 and TRBJ2-5; D gene unclear. Per germline, CDR1 LGHNA and CDR2 YNFKEQ. The V end lost 2 bases, the J end lost 4 bases, and 11 bases lay between the germline ends. CDR3 length: 14 residues. CDR3 DNA sequence: TGTGCCAGCAGCCAAATGGGCATGGGAGAGACCCAGTACTTC. Translation gives CASSQMGMGETQYF.

The chain carries TRBV5-4 and TRBJ2-5; D gene unclear. The V end lost 3 bases, the J end lost 5 bases, and 8 bases lay between the germline ends. CDR1 SGHNT and CDR2 YYREEE come from the germline V gene (reference sequence). The CDR3 is 12 amino acids. CDR3 DNA sequence: TGTGCCAGCAGCTCCCTCGGGGAGACCCAGTACTTC. It is translated as CASSSLGETQYF.

This CDR3 reads CASSPLEAGSEAFF. CDR3 nucleotide sequence: TGCGCCAGCAGCCCCCTGGAGGCGGGGAGTGAAGCTTTCTTT. The rearrangement uses TRBV4-1 and TRBJ1-1; no reliable D call. With 4 bases removed from V and 7 bases from J, the gap between germline ends came to 16 bases. Germline V gene sequence: CDR1 MGHRA, CDR2 YSYEKL. The CDR3 is made up of 14 amino acids.

There are a few counts of this clone. An end of the junction differs from the germline gene, which may be a read error. The chain has TRBV7-9 and TRBJ2-5; TRBD1 is a possible D gene (6 bases). The CDR3 totals 14 residues. Germline V CDR1 and CDR2: SEHNR, FQNEAQ (reference sequence). The CDR3: CSSSLRTVQETQYF. The CDR3 DNA sequence: TGTTCCAGCAGCTTGCGGACAGTACAAGAGACCCAGTACTTC. Complete variable domain (other parts from reference TRBV7-9 and TRBJ2-5): DTGVSQNPRHKITKRGQNVTFRCDPISEHNRLYWYRQTLGQGPEFLTYFQNEAQLEKSRLLSDRFSAERPKGSFSTLEIQRTEQGDSAMYLCSSSLRTVQETQYFGPGTRLLVL.

This clone was detected a few times. The rearrangement uses TRBV4-3 and TRBJ2-1; the match to TRBD2 covers 7 bases. V dropped 0 bases and J dropped 2; count of bases not matched to a gene: 7. The V gene's germline CDR1 is LGHNA and CDR2 YSLEER. The CDR3 covers 17 residues. The CDR3 loop reads CASSQDTLAAAYNEQFF. The CDR3 DNA sequence: TGCGCCAGCAGCCAAGATACCCTAGCGGCGGCCTACAATGAGCAGTTCTTC.

This rearrangement joins TRBV29-1 to TRBJ1-2, with 9 bases identical to TRBD1. This CDR3 region has 17 residues. The germline CDR1 and CDR2 sequences are SQVTM and ANQGSEA. V lost 3 bases to trimming and J lost 4 bases; unmatched junction nucleotides: 15. The CDR3 here is CSVDAIRDRDWAYGYTF. The CDR3, as DNA: TGCAGCGTTGATGCAATCAGGGACAGGGATTGGGCCTATGGCTACACCTTC.

The table lists this clone with a count of one. Written as DNA, the CDR3 is TGTGCCAGTAGTATCAGCATAGCGGGAGCTTACGAGCAGTACTTC. This translates into CASSISIAGAYEQYF. The chain has TRBV19 and TRBJ2-7, with 9 nucleotides matching TRBD2. The CDR3 extends over 15 amino acids. With V trimmed by 3 bases and J by 4 bases, 7 bases remained unmatched. Germline CDR1 is LNHDA and CDR2 is SQIVND (reference sequence).

A few counts support this clone. V gene TRBV2 combines with J gene TRBJ2-1; 10 nucleotides agree with TRBD1. With V trimmed by 3 bases and J by 4 bases, 6 bases remained unmatched. From germline, CDR1 is SNHLY and CDR2 FYNNEI. This CDR3 is built from 16 residues. The CDR3 is CASSEIVGQGYNEQFF. The CDR3 DNA sequence: TGTGCCAGCAGTGAGATTGTGGGACAGGGGTACAATGAGCAGTTCTTC. Supplemented by reference TRBV2 and TRBJ2-1, the full variable domain reads EPEVTQTPSHQVTQMGQEVILRCVPISNHLYFYWYRQILGQKVEFLVSFYNNEISEKSEIFDDQFSVERPDGSNFTLKIRSTKLEDSAMYFCASSEIVGQGYNEQFFGPGTRLTVL.

As for this clone: A read error may account for a junction end that differs from germline. This chain links TRBV7-9 with TRBJ2-6; 7 bases align to TRBD1. Germline-derived CDR1 and CDR2 are SEHNR and FQNEAQ (reference sequence). The CDR3 covers 17 residues. The CDR3 DNA reads as TGTGCCAGCAGCTTAGCATACAGGGGCCCTGGGGCCAACGGCCTGACTTTC. Amino acid sequence: CASSLAYRGPGANGLTF. The full variable domain, with the rest looked up from reference TRBV7-9 and TRBJ2-6, is DTGVSQNPRHKITKRGQNVTFRCDPISEHNRLYWYRQTLGQGPEFLTYFQNEAQLEKSRLLSDRFSAERPKGSFSTLEIQRTEQGDSAMYLCASSLAYRGPGANGLTFGAGSRLTVL.

The genes are TRBV19 and TRBJ2-3; 8 nucleotides agree with TRBD2. After removal of 6 bases from V and 2 bases from J, the junction contained 10 bases not matched to a gene. The CDR3 has 16 residues. In germline, CDR1 is LNHDA, CDR2 SQIVND (reference sequence). CDR3 nucleotide sequence: TGTGCCAGTAGGACCTCAGCGGGAGCCACCACAGATACGCAGTATTTT. Protein: CASRTSAGATTDTQYF.

The sample holds one count of this clone. This sequence joins TRBV11-2 and TRBJ2-5, with D maybe TRBD2 (7 bases). The CDR3 totals 13 residues. Trimming removed 4 bases at V and 13 bases at J, with 19 bases between. CDR1 and CDR2 from the germline V gene are SGHAT and FQNNGV. The CDR3 protein is CASSSRGGAGVYF. The CDR3 coding sequence is TGTGCCAGCAGCTCCCGAGGGGGGGCGGGAGTGTACTTC. The variable domain in full, completed from reference TRBV11-2 and TRBJ2-5, reads EAGVAQSPRYKIIEKRQSVAFWCNPISGHATLYWYQQILGQGPKLLIQFQNNGVVDDSQLPKDRFSAERLKGVDSTLKIQPAKLEDSAVYLCASSSRGGAGVYFGPGTRLLVL.

The gene calls are TRBV19 and TRBJ2-7; 7 positions agree with TRBD2. Per the germline V gene, CDR1 is LNHDA and CDR2 is SQIVND (reference sequence). The CDR3 sequence is 15 residues long. V lost 2 bases and J lost 1; bases outside the gene matches: 5. The CDR3 reads CASSITSGVSYEQYF. The CDR3 nucleotides read TGTGCCAGTAGTATAACCAGCGGGGTTTCCTACGAGCAGTACTTC.

The chain employs TRBV4-1 and TRBJ1-1; D remains ambiguous. This CDR3 has 15 residues. The V end was cut by 0 bases, the J end by 1 base, with 9 bases between. Germline CDR1 is MGHRA and CDR2 is YSYEKL. CDR3 DNA: TGCGCCAGCAGCCAAGAAAGTACAGCGAACACTGAAGCTTTCTTT. This codes for CASSQESTANTEAFF.

This clone was found once. The chain couples TRBV30 to TRBJ2-3; TRBD2 matches 15 bases. V lost 1 base and J lost 1; bases outside the gene matches: 18. CDR1 is GTSNPN, CDR2 SVGIG, per germline (reference sequence). The length of the CDR3 is 22 residues. The CDR3 nucleotides are TGTGCCTGGAGTGCCGGGACTAGCGGGAGGATGGCGGGGATGGGGGGCACAGATACGCAGTATTTT. Protein sequence: CAWSAGTSGRMAGMGGTDTQYF.

The chain joins TRBV6-6 to TRBJ1-1; no reliable D call. Trimming took off 5 bases at V and 1 base at J, with 17 bases between the two ends. CDR1 MNHNY and CDR2 SVGAGI come from the germline V gene (reference sequence). The CDR3 runs to 16 residues. The CDR3 DNA follows: TGTGCCAGCAGTCAACCCGAGGGTAGCGCGAACACTGAAGCTTTCTTT. Translation: CASSQPEGSANTEAFF.